This T cell receptor (beta chain) emerged from a study of blood T cell repertoires in COVID-19. Turning to the study itself: Samples taken during acute and convalescent COVID-19 were collected in the United States, Italy and Spain. PBMCs, B-cell-depleted T cells, or T cells were the source of the cDNA or gDNA that made up the material.

As originally analysed: Reference gene primer amplification gave nucleated cell count estimates. Measured with immunoSEQ multiplex PCR; TCRdb has only the in-frame clones, and not every one. V and J calls plus clone size are reproduced from that table; the DNA served to infer D and trimming. This sample has under 200,000 clones; 86% occur once, and the top ten carry 7%. The CDR3 length is 20 residues. Sequencing was done on a sample of peripheral blood. This chain joins TRBV21-1 and TRBJ1-3; the table's D call TRBD1 went unverified against the DNA. TRBV21-1 represents a pseudogene. This TCR was recovered from a woman at least 80 years old in a cohort sampled during active or convalescent COVID-19. The CDR3 is CASREKTGSGFDISGNTIYF. In DNA, the CDR3 is TGTGCCAGCAGGGAAAAAACCGGCTCTGGTTTTGACATTTCTGGAAACACCATATATTTT.